This entry concerns a single T cell receptor beta chain. Its antigen is unidentified. Clones were sequenced by immunoSEQ multiplex PCR, and TCRdb holds only the in-frame ones, with some missing. The sample shows approximately 140,000 clones, 91% of them seen only once. The source of the sample is a study of T cell responses to AZD1222 COVID-19 vaccine. Study outcomes and limitations: Only 6 or 7 individuals given AZD1222 were seropositive at baseline. In a largely white British group with more females than males, clonal diversity was possibly underestimated.

Combined were second doses at about 4 or about 12 weeks. The sequencing used peripheral blood, collected 28 days after the second AZD1222 dose. This clonotype was obtained from an adult who received the AZD1222 COVID-19 vaccine.

The CDR3: CASSWAGGGLRTTEAFF. Here the CDR3 DNA reads TGTGCCAGCAGTTGGGCAGGGGGCGGTTTAAGAACCACTGAAGCTTTCTTT. The chain joins TRBV27 to TRBJ1-1, with TRBD1 matching over 8 bases. CDR1 MNHEY and CDR2 SMNVEV come from the germline V gene (reference sequence). There are 17 residues in the CDR3. J lost 4 bases, V lost 4 bases, and 14 bases had no gene match.